The 8 T cell receptor beta chains below all came from one sample that was sequenced in a study of T cells in Graves' hyperthyroidism and ophthalmopathy. There were TCR beta CDR3 regions amplified from RNA transcripts. First-round RT-PCR targeting the TCR CDR3 was performed with the HTBI primer set. A single record per CDR3 protein comes from TCRdb applying MiXCR to the multiplex PCR reads. Altogether 540,000 or so distinct CDR3 sequences are present, around 45% being singletons, with the ten largest covering 19%. The sample taken for sequencing was peripheral blood or thyroid tissue (not recorded which). Receptors were obtained from an adult woman with Graves' disease, either hyperthyroidism or ophthalmopathy (not recorded which).

This clonotype was counted ten times or more. The chain links TRBV5-1 to TRBJ1-3, with D perhaps matching TRBD1 (5 bases). Looked up from germline, CDR1 is SGHRS and CDR2 is YFSETQ. This CDR3 spans 16 amino acids. V lost 0 bases to trimming and J lost 4 bases, with 14 bases between them. The CDR3 DNA reads TGCGCCAGCAGCTTGGCCGGGGCAAGGAGAGGAAACACCATATATTTT. Residues: CASSLAGARRGNTIYF.

The chain joins TRBV10-3 to TRBJ1-2; 10 bases match TRBD1. The ends lost 5 bases at V and 6 bases at J; junction bases unmatched: 6. CDR1 is ENHRY, CDR2 SYGVKD, per germline. The CDR3 is 14 amino acids. The CDR3 coding sequence is TGTGCCATCAGTACCGGGACAGGGGTGAATGGCTACACCTTC. Its protein product is CAISTGTGVNGYTF.

CDR3 sequence reads: CSGRVLAYEQYF. Here the CDR3 DNA reads TGCAGTGGCAGGGTCTTGGCCTACGAGCAGTACTTC. The rearrangement joins TRBV20-1 to TRBJ2-7, with D possibly TRBD1 on 5 matching bases. V lost 7 bases, J lost 2 bases, and 12 bases lay in between. Germline lookup yields CDR1 DFQATT and CDR2 SNEGSKA (reference sequence). The CDR3 length is 12 residues.

This clonotype appeared many times. This chain joins TRBV7-8 and TRBJ1-1; 8 bases are shared with TRBD1. The CDR3 is 13 residues long. Looked up from germline, CDR1 is SGHVS and CDR2 is FQNEAQ. Trimming cost V 5 bases and J 5 bases; bases outside gene matches: 4. The CDR3 DNA follows: TGTGCCAGCAGCACTGACAGGGGTACTGAAGCTTTCTTT. It encodes CASSTDRGTEAFF.

This clonotype was counted at least ten times. This rearrangement joins TRBV10-3 to TRBJ2-7, with 9 positions matching TRBD2. Germline CDR1 ENHRY, CDR2 SYGVKD. This CDR3 has 16 residues. J gave up 7 bases and V 0 bases, and 10 bases lay outside the gene matches. The CDR3 DNA reads TGTGCCATCAGTGAGTCGGAGGCTAGCGGGGCCCGGGAGCAGTACTTC. Translating gives CAISESEASGAREQYF.

This clonotype has at least ten counts. CDR3 sequence (DNA): TGTGCCAGCAGCTTAGGTCATCGGGGCCACGAGCAGTACTTC. Residues: CASSLGHRGHEQYF. The chain recombines TRBV7-3 with TRBJ2-7; either TRBD1 or TRBD2 may supply D (5 bases each). V lost 2 bases, J lost 5 bases, and 13 bases lay in between. Germline assignment: CDR1 SGHTA and CDR2 FQGTGA. The CDR3 loop spans 14 amino acids.

This clonotype was detected many times. The V call is TRBV7-9, the J call TRBJ1-4; 7 bases are shared with TRBD1. The CDR3 sequence is 15 residues long. Per germline, CDR1 SEHNR and CDR2 FQNEAQ (reference sequence). Trimming removed 4 bases from V and 8 bases from J; junction bases left unmatched: 10. This chain's CDR3 is CASSSTEPGQEKLFF. The CDR3 nucleotides read TGTGCCAGCAGCTCCACCGAACCGGGACAGGAAAAACTGTTTTTT.

V is TRBV9 and J is TRBJ2-5; 10 bases are a match to TRBD2. With 4 bases clipped from V and 4 bases from J, the junction kept 10 bases outside the gene matches. The CDR3 sequence is 16 residues long. CDR1 is SGDLS, CDR2 YYNGEE, per germline. This CDR3 reads CASSQGTSGTGETQYF. In DNA, the CDR3 is TGTGCCAGCAGCCAGGGAACTAGCGGGACAGGAGAGACCCAGTACTTC.